This T cell receptor beta chain originates from a study of identical twins. From the 5' RACE reads, TCRdb called clonotypes with MiXCR, one entry per CDR3 protein. The table lists roughly 630,000 distinct CDR3 sequences, roughly 7.2% of them singletons. The CDR3 runs 19 residues. Germline V lookup: CDR1 MGHRA, CDR2 YSYEKL. V shed 0 bases, J shed 2 bases, and the junction held 6 bases outside the gene matches. This sample also belongs to another study, concerning yellow fever vaccine responses in identical twins.

The TCR comes from a young woman in good health. The chain couples TRBV4-1 to TRBJ2-6; 11 bases map to TRBD1. The specimen was PBMCs. CDR3 protein: CASSQDHRTGGPGANVLTF. Here the CDR3 DNA reads TGCGCCAGCAGCCAAGATCACCGGACAGGGGGCCCTGGGGCCAACGTCCTGACTTTC.